A selection of T cell receptor beta chains follows, all from one sample in a study of blood T cell repertoires in COVID-19. This table comes from immunoSEQ multiplex PCR, and its TCRdb copy is limited to in-frame clones, with some not included. The table has under 85,000 clones, around 91% seen once. Sequenced sample: peripheral blood. The receptor source for this set is a man in his 70s with active or convalescent COVID-19. The CDR3 runs from the conserved cysteine through the conserved F or W. D genes are given only for firm matches. A clone size is listed for some rows: how often the clone was seen (once, few, many), or a class if it is expanded.

v_gene	abundance	len	d_gene	j_gene	CDR3aa	CDR3nt
TRBV20-1	NA	15	NA	TRBJ2-2	CSASGAPTNTGELFF	TGCAGTGCTAGTGGTGCACCTACGAACACCGGGGAGCTGTTTTTT
TRBV15	NA	13	TRBD1	TRBJ2-7	CATRRDSSYEQYF	TGTGCCACCAGACGGGACAGCTCCTACGAGCAGTACTTC
TRBV28	NA	12	NA	TRBJ1-2	CASQSSGYGYTF	TGTGCCAGCCAGAGCAGCGGCTATGGCTACACCTTC
TRBV18	NA	13	NA	TRBJ1-1	CASSPRGGTEAFF	TGTGCCAGCTCACCCAGGGGTGGAACTGAAGCTTTCTTT
TRBV6-2/TRBV6-3	NA	17	TRBD1	TRBJ2-4	CASSPTGIRLAKNIQYF	TGTGCCAGCAGCCCGACAGGGATAAGGTTAGCCAAAAACATTCAGTACTTC
TRBV5-1	NA	16	NA	TRBJ1-5	CASSPNTGLSNQPQHF	TGCGCCAGCAGCCCGAATACAGGGTTGAGTAATCAGCCCCAGCATTTT
TRBV9	NA	20	NA	TRBJ2-2	CASSTPRGAGATLNTGELFF	TGTGCCAGCAGCACCCCCCGCGGGGCGGGGGCCACCTTGAACACCGGGGAGCTGTTTTTT
TRBV28	NA	15	TRBD1	TRBJ1-1	CASTGQGLGDTEAFF	TGTGCCAGCACGGGACAGGGTTTAGGAGACACTGAAGCTTTCTTT
TRBV6-6	NA	13	NA	TRBJ1-1	CASSFDSINEAFF	TGTGCCAGCAGTTTCGACAGTATCAATGAAGCTTTCTTT
TRBV4-1	NA	14	NA	TRBJ2-3	CASSPRTSTDTQYF	TGCGCCAGCAGCCCCCGGACTAGCACAGATACGCAGTATTTT
TRBV5-1	NA	15	TRBD1	TRBJ1-1	CASSSMTGANTEAFF	TGCGCCAGCAGCTCGATGACAGGGGCGAACACTGAAGCTTTCTTT
TRBV27	NA	16	NA	TRBJ1-2	CASRPQGGALNYGYTF	TGTGCCAGCAGACCCCAGGGTGGGGCGCTTAACTATGGCTACACCTTC
TRBV24-1	NA	15	NA	TRBJ2-7	CATSDSRQSSYEQYF	TGTGCCACCAGTGATTCCAGACAGAGCTCCTACGAGCAGTACTTC
TRBV2	once	14	NA	TRBJ1-2	CASNPQGSLLGYTF	TGTGCCAGCAATCCCCAGGGGTCCCTACTCGGCTACACCTTC
TRBV14	NA	15	NA	TRBJ1-1	CASSQVTGSNTEAFF	TGTGCCAGCAGCCAAGTTACGGGGTCGAACACTGAAGCTTTCTTT
TRBV18	NA	14	TRBD1	TRBJ2-7	CASSPSGGSYEQYF	TGTGCCAGCTCCCCGTCAGGGGGCAGCTACGAGCAGTACTTC
TRBV30	NA	18	TRBD1	TRBJ1-1	CAWSAYGTAIYMNTEAFF	TGTGCCTGGAGTGCTTACGGGACAGCGATATATATGAACACTGAAGCTTTCTTT
TRBV6-2/TRBV6-3	once	14	NA	TRBJ2-1	CASSPGVDYNEQFF	TGTGCCAGCAGTCCAGGGGTCGATTACAATGAGCAGTTCTTC
TRBV7-2	NA	15	TRBD1	TRBJ1-1	CASSLAGTANTEAFF	TGTGCCAGCAGCTTAGCCGGGACAGCGAACACTGAAGCTTTCTTT
TRBV5-4	NA	15	TRBD1	TRBJ1-2	CASSLPTGQGARYTF	TGTGCCAGCAGCTTACCTACGGGACAGGGGGCCCGCTACACCTTC
TRBV29-1	NA	13	NA	TRBJ1-1	CSVEGPLWTEAFF	TGCAGCGTTGAGGGGCCTCTGTGGACTGAAGCTTTCTTT
TRBV27	NA	15	TRBD1	TRBJ1-2	CASSLSGQGVYGYTF	TGTGCCAGCAGTTTATCTGGGCAGGGGGTTTATGGCTACACCTTC
TRBV4-2	NA	17	NA	TRBJ1-2	CASSQVGPHREGYGYTF	TGTGCCAGCAGCCAAGTAGGCCCCCATCGAGAGGGCTATGGCTACACCTTC
TRBV5-4	NA	15	NA	TRBJ1-2	CASSLAGVKPYGYTF	TGTGCCAGCAGCTTGGCGGGGGTAAAACCCTATGGCTACACCTTC
TRBV6-1	once	13	NA	TRBJ2-3	CASSPPNTDTQYF	TGTGCCAGCAGTCCCCCCAACACAGATACGCAGTATTTT
TRBV5-6	NA	16	NA	TRBJ2-1	CASSLDPRTADNEQFF	TGTGCCAGCAGCTTGGACCCCCGGACAGCGGACAATGAGCAGTTCTTC
TRBV2	NA	12	NA	TRBJ1-2	CASKNRVGGYTF	TGTGCCAGCAAAAACAGGGTAGGAGGCTACACCTTC
TRBV2	NA	13	NA	TRBJ2-2	CASSEVGGGELFF	TGTGCCAGCAGTGAAGTAGGGGGCGGGGAGCTGTTTTTT
TRBV9	NA	18	TRBD1	TRBJ1-3	CASSSLVGTGYSGNTIYF	TGTGCCAGCAGCTCCCTGGTCGGGACAGGGTACTCTGGAAACACCATATATTTT
TRBV7-2	NA	15	NA	TRBJ2-2	CASSSSGVNTGELFF	TGTGCCAGCAGCTCCAGCGGAGTGAACACCGGGGAGCTGTTTTTT
TRBV19	NA	15	NA	TRBJ2-6	CASQTSGTGANVLTF	TGTGCCAGTCAGACCTCAGGGACTGGGGCCAACGTCCTGACTTTC